These T cell receptor beta chains were read from a single sample in a study of regulatory T cells in long-lasting Graves disease. TCRdb re-called the multiplex PCR reads through MiXCR, storing one row per CDR3 protein. The top ten clones hold 35% to 55% of a sample with about 660,000 distinct CDR3 sequences, around 30% of them seen once. The source material was peripheral blood mononuclear cells (PBMCs), sampled when the disease was refractory, from a patient treated with antithyroid drugs. Every receptor here comes from a female donor with Graves disease. Both conserved end residues are part of each CDR3. Each record gives: CDR3 protein, CDR3 DNA, D gene, V gene, J gene, clone size. A D gene is named only where the DNA matches it firmly. Clone size is not always given. Where it is, it says once, few, many or a class for expanded clones.

CDR3 protein: CASSPAGRGETQYF; CDR3 DNA: TGTGCCAGTAGTCCGGCCGGGAGAGGGGAGACCCAGTACTTC; D gene: .; V gene: TRBV19; J gene: TRBJ2-5; clone size: few
CDR3 protein: CASSAIGDTQYF; CDR3 DNA: TGTGCCAGCAGCGCCATAGGGGATACGCAGTATTTT; D gene: .; V gene: TRBV3-1; J gene: TRBJ2-3; clone size: .
CDR3 protein: CATSRERGLFF; CDR3 DNA: TGTGCCACCAGCAGAGAGCGGGGACTGTTTTTT; D gene: .; V gene: TRBV15; J gene: TRBJ1-4; clone size: few
CDR3 protein: CASSSAGVNTGELFF; CDR3 DNA: TGTGCCAGCAGCTCAGCGGGGGTTAACACCGGGGAGCTGTTTTTT; D gene: TRBD2; V gene: TRBV11-2; J gene: TRBJ2-2; clone size: many
CDR3 protein: CASSPGQGWVSEAFF; CDR3 DNA: TGCGCCAGCAGCCCCGGACAGGGGTGGGTTAGTGAAGCTTTCTTT; D gene: TRBD1; V gene: TRBV5-1; J gene: TRBJ1-1; clone size: few
CDR3 protein: CSAGVSDYGHTF; CDR3 DNA: TGCAGTGCGGGGGTCTCAGACTATGGCCACACCTTC; D gene: .; V gene: TRBV20-1; J gene: TRBJ1-2; clone size: .
CDR3 protein: CASTQSGADVISDYGYTF; CDR3 DNA: TGTGCCAGTACTCAAAGCGGGGCAGATGTAATTAGTGACTATGGCTACACCTTC; D gene: .; V gene: TRBV19; J gene: TRBJ1-2; clone size: .
CDR3 protein: CASIPEGRNYGYTF; CDR3 DNA: TGTGCCAGCATCCCGGAAGGGAGAAACTATGGCTACACCTTC; D gene: .; V gene: TRBV6-1; J gene: TRBJ1-2; clone size: many
CDR3 protein: CAWTGYNSPLHF; CDR3 DNA: TGTGCCTGGACAGGGTACAATTCACCCCTCCACTTT; D gene: .; V gene: TRBV30; J gene: TRBJ1-6; clone size: .
CDR3 protein: CASRDPPRLAVKITQYF; CDR3 DNA: TGTGCCAGCAGGGACCCTCCAAGACTAGCGGTTAAGATTACCCAGTACTTC; D gene: TRBD2; V gene: TRBV2; J gene: TRBJ2-5; clone size: many
CDR3 protein: CAWSRDRGSYGYTF; CDR3 DNA: TGTGCCTGGAGCAGGGACAGGGGGAGCTATGGCTACACCTTC; D gene: TRBD1; V gene: TRBV30; J gene: TRBJ1-2; clone size: .
CDR3 protein: CAWNPGVPLEAFF; CDR3 DNA: TGTGCCTGGAATCCGGGAGTTCCGCTTGAAGCTTTCTTT; D gene: .; V gene: TRBV30; J gene: TRBJ1-1; clone size: few
CDR3 protein: CASSLTGPPLNTEAFF; CDR3 DNA: TGTGCCAGCAGTTTAACAGGGCCCCCCTTGAACACTGAAGCTTTCTTT; D gene: .; V gene: TRBV12-3/TRBV12-4; J gene: TRBJ1-1; clone size: .
CDR3 protein: CASTLQGYGSYTF; CDR3 DNA: TGTGCCAGCACCCTGCAGGGATATGGTAGCTACACCTTC; D gene: .; V gene: TRBV6-2/TRBV6-3; J gene: TRBJ1-2; clone size: .
CDR3 protein: CANSVGDYRTEGYTF; CDR3 DNA: TGTGCCAACAGCGTAGGAGACTATCGAACAGAGGGCTACACCTTC; D gene: .; V gene: TRBV9; J gene: TRBJ1-2; clone size: .
CDR3 protein: CASSDRPRSSYNEQFF; CDR3 DNA: TGTGCCAGCAGTGATCGCCCACGGAGCTCCTACAATGAGCAGTTCTTC; D gene: .; V gene: TRBV2; J gene: TRBJ2-1; clone size: .
CDR3 protein: CASSRTSGGSGNSPLHF; CDR3 DNA: TGCGCCAGCAGCCGTACCTCCGGGGGGTCGGGTAATTCACCCCTCCACTTT; D gene: .; V gene: TRBV2; J gene: TRBJ1-6; clone size: .
CDR3 protein: CAWIMVRNTEAFF; CDR3 DNA: TGTGCCTGGATTATGGTAAGGAACACTGAAGCTTTCTTT; D gene: .; V gene: TRBV30; J gene: TRBJ1-1; clone size: .
CDR3 protein: CASSHPGRHEQYF; CDR3 DNA: TGTGCCAGCAGCCACCCGGGAAGGCACGAGCAGTACTTC; D gene: .; V gene: TRBV6-1; J gene: TRBJ2-7; clone size: .
CDR3 protein: CASSFQGRTEAFF; CDR3 DNA: TGTGCCAGCAGTTTTCAGGGTCGCACTGAAGCTTTCTTT; D gene: .; V gene: TRBV28; J gene: TRBJ1-1; clone size: many
CDR3 protein: CASRSPGQNTEAFF; CDR3 DNA: TGTGCCAGCAGGTCCCCGGGACAGAACACTGAAGCTTTCTTT; D gene: .; V gene: TRBV28; J gene: TRBJ1-1; clone size: .
CDR3 protein: CASSFSSKGEKLFF; CDR3 DNA: TGTGCCAGCAGTTTCTCTTCAAAGGGCGAAAAACTGTTTTTT; D gene: .; V gene: TRBV12-3/TRBV12-4; J gene: TRBJ1-4; clone size: few
CDR3 protein: CASSELTDSYGYTF; CDR3 DNA: TGTGCCAGCAGTGAACTGACAGATTCGTATGGCTACACCTTC; D gene: .; V gene: TRBV6-1; J gene: TRBJ1-2; clone size: many
CDR3 protein: CASSVASGSYEQYF; CDR3 DNA: TGTGCCAGCAGCGTCGCTAGCGGCTCCTACGAGCAGTACTTC; D gene: TRBD2; V gene: TRBV9; J gene: TRBJ2-7; clone size: .
CDR3 protein: CASSGNRDRGYTEAFF; CDR3 DNA: TGTGCCAGCAGCGGGAACCGGGACAGGGGGTACACTGAAGCTTTCTTT; D gene: TRBD1; V gene: TRBV7-6; J gene: TRBJ1-1; clone size: few
CDR3 protein: CASSLGTGGFEQYF; CDR3 DNA: TGCGCCAGCAGCTTGGGGACAGGGGGCTTCGAGCAGTACTTC; D gene: TRBD1; V gene: TRBV5-1; J gene: TRBJ2-7; clone size: few
CDR3 protein: CASSYGGRVDQPQHF; CDR3 DNA: TGTGCCAGCAGTTACGGTGGCAGGGTGGATCAGCCCCAGCATTTT; D gene: .; V gene: TRBV6-2/TRBV6-3; J gene: TRBJ1-5; clone size: .
CDR3 protein: CASSIGNAYYGYTF; CDR3 DNA: TGTGCCAGTAGTATAGGGAACGCATACTATGGCTACACCTTC; D gene: .; V gene: TRBV19; J gene: TRBJ1-2; clone size: .
CDR3 protein: CASSVTAANYEQYF; CDR3 DNA: TGTGCCAGCAGTGTTACAGCGGCCAACTACGAGCAGTACTTC; D gene: .; V gene: TRBV2; J gene: TRBJ2-7; clone size: many
CDR3 protein: CSASGTAFSGNTIYF; CDR3 DNA: TGCAGTGCTAGTGGGACAGCCTTCTCTGGAAACACCATATATTTT; D gene: TRBD1; V gene: TRBV20-1; J gene: TRBJ1-3; clone size: .
CDR3 protein: CSARPQGFGSPLHF; CDR3 DNA: TGCAGTGCTAGACCACAGGGTTTTGGTTCACCCCTCCACTTT; D gene: .; V gene: TRBV20-1; J gene: TRBJ1-6; clone size: many
CDR3 protein: CASRGRPGQNQPQHF; CDR3 DNA: TGCGCCAGCAGAGGTAGGCCAGGGCAAAATCAGCCCCAGCATTTT; D gene: .; V gene: TRBV5-1; J gene: TRBJ1-5; clone size: .
CDR3 protein: CASSPQQVDGYTF; CDR3 DNA: TGTGCCAGCTCACCACAACAGGTCGATGGCTACACCTTC; D gene: .; V gene: TRBV18; J gene: TRBJ1-2; clone size: .
CDR3 protein: CASSSRDHGQYF; CDR3 DNA: TGTGCCAGCAGTTCAAGGGACCACGGCCAGTACTTC; D gene: .; V gene: TRBV27; J gene: TRBJ2-5; clone size: many
CDR3 protein: CASSVFLGTGALLYF; CDR3 DNA: TGTGCCAGCAGCGTATTCCTGGGGACAGGGGCCCTTTTGTACTTC; D gene: TRBD1; V gene: TRBV9; J gene: TRBJ2-7; clone size: .
CDR3 protein: CASSLVFGGREQSGELFF; CDR3 DNA: TGCGCCAGCAGCTTGGTGTTCGGCGGGAGAGAACAGTCCGGGGAGCTGTTTTTT; D gene: TRBD2; V gene: TRBV5-1; J gene: TRBJ2-2; clone size: few
CDR3 protein: CASRDRGHHEQYF; CDR3 DNA: TGTGCCAGCCGGGACAGGGGCCACCACGAGCAGTACTTC; D gene: TRBD1; V gene: TRBV14; J gene: TRBJ2-7; clone size: .
CDR3 protein: CSVAGGAGNTIYF; CDR3 DNA: TGCAGCGTCGCAGGGGGCGCGGGAAACACCATATATTTT; D gene: TRBD1; V gene: TRBV29-1; J gene: TRBJ1-3; clone size: .
CDR3 protein: CSVAKGTGNQPQHF; CDR3 DNA: TGCAGCGTGGCAAAGGGGACAGGCAATCAGCCCCAGCATTTT; D gene: TRBD1; V gene: TRBV29-1; J gene: TRBJ1-5; clone size: few
CDR3 protein: CSADSGTIAKNIQYF; CDR3 DNA: TGCAGTGCTGACAGCGGGACTATAGCCAAAAACATTCAGTACTTC; D gene: TRBD2; V gene: TRBV20-1; J gene: TRBJ2-4; clone size: .
CDR3 protein: CSASRAGRLDEQYF; CDR3 DNA: TGCAGTGCTAGTAGGGCAGGCCGATTGGACGAGCAGTACTTC; D gene: .; V gene: TRBV20-1; J gene: TRBJ2-7; clone size: .
CDR3 protein: CASSLFSGRAYEQYF; CDR3 DNA: TGCGCCAGCAGCCTTTTTTCCGGGAGGGCATACGAGCAGTACTTC; D gene: TRBD2; V gene: TRBV5-1; J gene: TRBJ2-7; clone size: .
CDR3 protein: CASSEVGPGTGANVLTF; CDR3 DNA: TGTGCCAGCAGTGAAGTGGGGCCGGGGACAGGGGCCAACGTCCTGACTTTC; D gene: .; V gene: TRBV6-1; J gene: TRBJ2-6; clone size: .
CDR3 protein: CASSDGPYNEQFF; CDR3 DNA: TGTGCCAGCAGCGATGGACCTTACAATGAGCAGTTCTTC; D gene: .; V gene: TRBV6-1; J gene: TRBJ2-1; clone size: .
CDR3 protein: CASSEPGEYYGYTF; CDR3 DNA: TGTGCCAGCAGTGAACCGGGGGAGTACTATGGCTACACCTTC; D gene: .; V gene: TRBV6-1; J gene: TRBJ1-2; clone size: .
CDR3 protein: CATGWGAVATGELFF; CDR3 DNA: TGTGCCACCGGTTGGGGCGCGGTTGCCACCGGGGAGCTGTTTTTT; D gene: .; V gene: TRBV7-9; J gene: TRBJ2-2; clone size: .
CDR3 protein: CSAKRDPVEPLHF; CDR3 DNA: TGCAGTGCTAAACGGGACCCAGTGGAACCCCTCCACTTT; D gene: .; V gene: TRBV20-1; J gene: TRBJ1-6; clone size: few
CDR3 protein: CSAWSTGELFF; CDR3 DNA: TGCAGCGCATGGTCGACCGGGGAGCTGTTTTTT; D gene: .; V gene: TRBV29-1; J gene: TRBJ2-2; clone size: .
CDR3 protein: CASSLITGTGHWERNQPQHF; CDR3 DNA: TGCGCCAGCAGCTTGATTACCGGGACGGGGCATTGGGAACGCAATCAGCCCCAGCATTTT; D gene: .; V gene: TRBV5-1; J gene: TRBJ1-5; clone size: many
CDR3 protein: CAISEGRDQPQHF; CDR3 DNA: TGTGCCATCAGTGAGGGCCGAGATCAGCCCCAGCATTTT; D gene: .; V gene: TRBV10-3; J gene: TRBJ1-5; clone size: .
CDR3 protein: CASRWDSSYEQYF; CDR3 DNA: TGCGCCAGCAGATGGGACTCTTCTTACGAGCAGTACTTC; D gene: .; V gene: TRBV5-1; J gene: TRBJ2-7; clone size: once